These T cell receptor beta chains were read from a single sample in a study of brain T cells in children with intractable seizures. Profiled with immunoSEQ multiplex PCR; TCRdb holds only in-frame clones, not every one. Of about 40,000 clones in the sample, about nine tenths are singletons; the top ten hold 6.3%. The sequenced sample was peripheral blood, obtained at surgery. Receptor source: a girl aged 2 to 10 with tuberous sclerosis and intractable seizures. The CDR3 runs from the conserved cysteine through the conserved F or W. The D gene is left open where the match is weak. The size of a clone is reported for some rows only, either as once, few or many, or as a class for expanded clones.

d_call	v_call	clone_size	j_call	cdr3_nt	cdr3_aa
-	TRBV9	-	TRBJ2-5	TGTGCCAGCAGCGTAGTTGGGATACCACAAGAGACCCAGTACTTC	CASSVVGIPQETQYF
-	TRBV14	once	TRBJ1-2	TGTGCCAGCAGCCAACAGGGGTACTATGGCTACACCTTC	CASSQQGYYGYTF
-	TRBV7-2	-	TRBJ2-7	TGTGCCAGCAGCCCAGAACTGGCGAGAGCCTACGAGCAGTACTTC	CASSPELARAYEQYF
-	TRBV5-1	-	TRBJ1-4	TGCGCCAGCAGCTTGGAGGCTAAGGATGAAAAACTGTTTTTT	CASSLEAKDEKLFF
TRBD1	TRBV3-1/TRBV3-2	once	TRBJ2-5	TGTGCCAGCAGCCAAGGGGACAGGGCAGAAGAGACCCAGTACTTC	CASSQGDRAEETQYF
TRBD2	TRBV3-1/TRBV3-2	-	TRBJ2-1	TGTGCCAGCAGCTGGTTAGCGGGGGGCTTTACCTACAATGAGCAGTTCTTC	CASSWLAGGFTYNEQFF
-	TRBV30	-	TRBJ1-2	TGTGCCTGGAGTTTTTACGGGGTCTATGGCTACACCTTC	CAWSFYGVYGYTF
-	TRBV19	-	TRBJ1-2	TGTGCCAGTAATGAGGGAGACTATGGCTACACCTTC	CASNEGDYGYTF
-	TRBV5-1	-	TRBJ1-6	TGCGCCAGCAGCCCAGGACATTATAATTCACCCCTCCACTTT	CASSPGHYNSPLHF
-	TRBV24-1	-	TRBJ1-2	TGTGCCACCAGTGATTTGATGGGGGGGCAGGACTATGGCTACACCTTC	CATSDLMGGQDYGYTF
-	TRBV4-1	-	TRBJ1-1	TGCGCCAGCAGCCCCAACACGCCGGGCAGGGCTGGCACTGAAGCTTTCTTT	CASSPNTPGRAGTEAFF
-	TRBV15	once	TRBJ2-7	TGTGCCACCGGCGAGGTCCCCTACGAGCAGTACTTC	CATGEVPYEQYF
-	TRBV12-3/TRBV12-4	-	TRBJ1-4	TGTGCCAGCAAAGGGGCTAATGAAAAACTGTTTTTT	CASKGANEKLFF
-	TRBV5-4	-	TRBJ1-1	TGTGCCAGCAGCCAAAACACTGAAGCTTTCTTT	CASSQNTEAFF
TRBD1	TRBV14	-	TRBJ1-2	TGTGCCAGCAGCCAAGATCCGACAGGGTTTTACTATGGCTACACCTTC	CASSQDPTGFYYGYTF
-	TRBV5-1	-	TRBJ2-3	TGCGCCAGCAGCTTCCTGGCAGGGGAAGATACGCAGTATTTT	CASSFLAGEDTQYF
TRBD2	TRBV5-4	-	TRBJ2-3	TGTGCCAGCAGCTTGGAGGTACGGCGGGGGGCTCGCACAGATACGCAGTATTTT	CASSLEVRRGARTDTQYF
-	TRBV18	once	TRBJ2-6	TGTGCCAGCTCACCCCTCGGTCCGCTGGGTACCTGGTCTGGGGCCAACGTCCTGACTTTC	CASSPLGPLGTWSGANVLTF
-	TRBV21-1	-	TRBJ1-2	TGTGCCAGCAGCCGACTTATCTTATCGGCAGGTGGCTACACCTTC	CASSRLILSAGGYTF
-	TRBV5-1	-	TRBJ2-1	TGCGCCAGCAGCTTGGAACAGGGTGTTTACAATGAGCAGTTCTTC	CASSLEQGVYNEQFF
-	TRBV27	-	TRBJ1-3	TGTGCCAGCAGTACGATGAGCTCTGGAAACACCATATATTTT	CASSTMSSGNTIYF
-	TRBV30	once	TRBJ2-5	TGTGCCTGGACCTCCGGGACCCCGATGAGGGAGACCCAGTACTTC	CAWTSGTPMRETQYF
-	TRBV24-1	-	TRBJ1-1	TGTGCCACCAGTGAGGAAGCGAACACTGAAGCTTTCTTT	CATSEEANTEAFF
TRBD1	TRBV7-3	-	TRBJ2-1	TGTGCCAGCAGCTACCGGGACAGGGGGCTCAATGAGCAGTTCTTC	CASSYRDRGLNEQFF
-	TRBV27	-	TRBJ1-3	TGTGCCAGCAGTTTACGGGGGTACGGAAACACCATATATTTT	CASSLRGYGNTIYF
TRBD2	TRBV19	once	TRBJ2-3	TGTGCCAGTAGTTTCGGACTAGCGGGGGGATATATCGCAGATACGCAGTATTTT	CASSFGLAGGYIADTQYF
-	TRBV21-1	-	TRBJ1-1	TGTGCCAGCAGCAAAGGGGCAGCTAACACTGAAGCTTTCTTT	CASSKGAANTEAFF
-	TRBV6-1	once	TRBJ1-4	TGTGCCAGCAGTGAAACGTTCAGGAATGAAAAACTGTTTTTT	CASSETFRNEKLFF
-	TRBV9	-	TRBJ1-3	TGTGCCAGCAGCGTCATCCCTGGAAACACCATATATTTT	CASSVIPGNTIYF
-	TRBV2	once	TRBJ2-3	TGTGCCAGCCAGCCGGAATTGGATACGCAGTATTTT	CASQPELDTQYF
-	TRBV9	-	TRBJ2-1	TGTGCCAGCAGCCCGTCGGATTGGTCCGGGCCGCGGTTCTTC	CASSPSDWSGPRFF
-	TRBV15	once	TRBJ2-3	TGTGCCACCAGCAGAGATACGGGTCAGGGAGATACGCAGTATTTT	CATSRDTGQGDTQYF
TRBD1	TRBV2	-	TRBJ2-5	TGTGCCAGCAGACAGGGGGCGCGAGAGACCCAGTACTTC	CASRQGARETQYF
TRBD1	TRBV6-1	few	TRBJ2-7	TGTGCCAGCAGTGGTTTCCGGGACAGGGAAAAAGTTGAGCAGTACTTC	CASSGFRDREKVEQYF
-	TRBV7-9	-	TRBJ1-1	TGTGCCAGCAGCCCCCCGCCCCAGGTCCTAATCACTGAAGCTTTCTTT	CASSPPPQVLITEAFF
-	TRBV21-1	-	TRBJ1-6	TGTGCCAGCAGCAAAGTAACTTCACCCCTCCACTTT	CASSKVTSPLHF
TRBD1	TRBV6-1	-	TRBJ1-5	TGTGCCAGCAGTGAAGAAGGACAGGGTTGGGGTCAGCCCCAGCATTTT	CASSEEGQGWGQPQHF